This T cell receptor beta chain is drawn from a study of long-term antiretroviral therapy in people with HIV. Study-wide context: In the earliest collections, sampling predates the 2015 immediate-ART recommendation by about a decade.

Whole-study findings and limits: Older ART regimens may have been in use when blood was drawn between the mid-2000s and the late 2010s.

Trimming removed 5 bases at V and 5 bases at J, with 15 bases between. The CDR3 is 14 amino acids. Germline loops: CDR1 SEHNR, CDR2 FQNEAQ (reference sequence). Assay version v3.0 of immunoSEQ was used, and it was run at survey level. Method: immunoSEQ multiplex PCR; TCRdb's copy keeps in-frame clones and lacks some. The table lists around 4,500 clones, roughly 91% of them singletons, with roughly 6% in the top ten. Regarding this clone: What it binds is unknown.

The input for sequencing was unsorted PBMCs, taken 1.3 years after starting antiretroviral therapy. The receptor's source is a woman aged 45-60 years with HIV. The rearrangement joins TRBV7-9 to TRBJ2-5; a weak D match, TRBD1 (5 bases). DNA of the CDR3: TGTGCCAGCAGCCAAAGCACAGGTGGGGAGACCCAGTACTTC. As protein: CASSQSTGGETQYF.